This T cell receptor (beta chain) was found in a study of T cell changes during pregnancy in multiple sclerosis. Libraries were prepared by immunoSEQ multiplex PCR; TCRdb keeps only in-frame clonotypes and omits some of them. The sample yields about 38,000 clones, roughly 89% seen once. The CDR3 consists of 12 residues. V dropped 3 bases and J dropped 7 bases, with 8 bases sitting between them. Germline values: CDR1 SGDLS, CDR2 YYNGEE. The receptor comes from a female donor with multiple sclerosis, enrolled in a pregnancy study. The sequencing used CD8+ T cells from peripheral blood mononuclear cells, collected in the second trimester of pregnancy. The chain couples TRBV9 to TRBJ2-1; D not certain. The CDR3 loop is CASSAYLNEQFF. The CDR3 region has the DNA TGTGCCAGCAGCGCATACTTGAATGAGCAGTTCTTC.